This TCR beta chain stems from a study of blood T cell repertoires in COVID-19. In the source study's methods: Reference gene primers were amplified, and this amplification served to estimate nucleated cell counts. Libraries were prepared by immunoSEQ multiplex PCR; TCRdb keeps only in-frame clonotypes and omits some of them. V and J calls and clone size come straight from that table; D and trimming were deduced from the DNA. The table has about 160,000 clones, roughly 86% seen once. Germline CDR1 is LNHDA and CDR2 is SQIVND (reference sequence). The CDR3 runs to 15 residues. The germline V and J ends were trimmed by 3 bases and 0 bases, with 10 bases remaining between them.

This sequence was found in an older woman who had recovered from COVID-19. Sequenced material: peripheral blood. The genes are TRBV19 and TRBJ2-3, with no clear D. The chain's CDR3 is CASSMVTASTDTQYF. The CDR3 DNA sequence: TGTGCCAGTAGTATGGTTACAGCTAGCACAGATACGCAGTATTTT.